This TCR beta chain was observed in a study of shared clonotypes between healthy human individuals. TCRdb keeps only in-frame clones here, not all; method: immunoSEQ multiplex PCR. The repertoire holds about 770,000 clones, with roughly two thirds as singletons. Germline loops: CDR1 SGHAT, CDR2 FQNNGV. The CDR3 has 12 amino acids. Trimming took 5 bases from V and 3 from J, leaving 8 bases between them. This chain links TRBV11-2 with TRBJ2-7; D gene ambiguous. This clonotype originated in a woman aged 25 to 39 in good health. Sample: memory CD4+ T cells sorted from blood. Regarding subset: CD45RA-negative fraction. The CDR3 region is CASSHGLYEQYF. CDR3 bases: TGTGCCAGCAGCCATGGCCTCTACGAGCAGTACTTC. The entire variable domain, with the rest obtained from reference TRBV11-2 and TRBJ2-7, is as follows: EAGVAQSPRYKIIEKRQSVAFWCNPISGHATLYWYQQILGQGPKLLIQFQNNGVVDDSQLPKDRFSAERLKGVDSTLKIQPAKLEDSAVYLCASSHGLYEQYFGPGTRLTVT.